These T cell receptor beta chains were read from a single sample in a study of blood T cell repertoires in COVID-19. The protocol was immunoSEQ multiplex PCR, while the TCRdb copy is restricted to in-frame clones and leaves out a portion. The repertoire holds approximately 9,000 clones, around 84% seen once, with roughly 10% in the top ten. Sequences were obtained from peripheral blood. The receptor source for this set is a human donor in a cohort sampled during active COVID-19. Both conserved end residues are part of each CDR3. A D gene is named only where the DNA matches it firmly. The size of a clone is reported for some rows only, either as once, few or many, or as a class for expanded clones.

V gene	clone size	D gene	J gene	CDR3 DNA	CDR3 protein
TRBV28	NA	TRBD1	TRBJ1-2	TGTGCCAGCAGTTCCGGGACAGGGATGATTAACTATGGCTACACCTTC	CASSSGTGMINYGYTF
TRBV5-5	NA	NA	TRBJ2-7	TGTGCCAGCAGCTTGGAGCAGGTCAGGGGCTCCGAGCAGTACTTC	CASSLEQVRGSEQYF
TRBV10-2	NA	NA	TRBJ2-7	TGCGCCAGCAGAGCAGAGGGAGTTACCTACGAGCAGTACTTC	CASRAEGVTYEQYF
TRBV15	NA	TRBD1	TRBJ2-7	TGTGCCACCAGCACCAGACAGGGGTCCTACGAGCAGTACTTC	CATSTRQGSYEQYF
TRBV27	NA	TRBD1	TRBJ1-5	TGTGCCAGAGTACATTCACAGGGGGCAAATTATAGCAATCAGCCCCAGCATTTT	CARVHSQGANYSNQPQHF
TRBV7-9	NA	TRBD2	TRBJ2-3	TGTGCCAGCAGCTTAAACATACTAGCGGGGGCCATCATAGATACGCAGTATTTT	CASSLNILAGAIIDTQYF
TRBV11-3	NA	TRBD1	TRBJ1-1	TGTGCCAGCAGCACGCGGACAGGGGCGGGGTACACTGAAGCTTTCTTT	CASSTRTGAGYTEAFF
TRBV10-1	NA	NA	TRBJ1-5	TGCGCCAGCAGTGAGTCTGGTGAGCATCAGCCCCAGCATTTT	CASSESGEHQPQHF
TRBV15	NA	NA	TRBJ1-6	TGTGCCACCAGCAGAGCAGGAACAGGGAATTCACCCCTCCACTTT	CATSRAGTGNSPLHF
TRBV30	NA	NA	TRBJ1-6	TGTGCCTGGAGTGTAGGGCAGGGCGTGGGGCCCCTCCACTTT	CAWSVGQGVGPLHF
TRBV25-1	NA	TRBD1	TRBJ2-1	TGTGCCAGCAGTGACCCGTCCACAGGGGTAGATGAGCAGTTCTTC	CASSDPSTGVDEQFF
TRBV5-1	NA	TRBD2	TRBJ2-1	TGCGCCAGCAGCTTGTCGCCGGGGGGGATTAATGAGCAGTTCTTC	CASSLSPGGINEQFF
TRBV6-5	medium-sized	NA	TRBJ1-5	TGTGCCAGCAGTTACCCGGGACAGCCCCAGCATTTT	CASSYPGQPQHF
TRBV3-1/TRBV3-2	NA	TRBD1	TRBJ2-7	TGTGCCAGCAGCCAAGACTGGACAGGGTGGCTGGCCGAGCAGTACTTC	CASSQDWTGWLAEQYF
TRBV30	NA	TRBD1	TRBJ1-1	TGTGCCTGGAGTGTCCGGGACAGGGGTAGAGTAAACACTGAAGCTTTCTTT	CAWSVRDRGRVNTEAFF
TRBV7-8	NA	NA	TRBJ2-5	TGTGCCAGCAGCTCGACCTTAGCTGGGACCCAGTACTTC	CASSSTLAGTQYF
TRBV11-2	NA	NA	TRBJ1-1	TGTGCCAGCAGCACGACTGAGAACACTGAAGCTTTCTTT	CASSTTENTEAFF
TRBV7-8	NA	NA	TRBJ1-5	TGTGCCAGCAGCCTAGGGCAGGGCCCTAGACAGCCCCAGCATTTT	CASSLGQGPRQPQHF
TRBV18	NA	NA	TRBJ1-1	TGTGCCAGCTCACCCGCACAAAACACTGAAGCTTTCTTT	CASSPAQNTEAFF
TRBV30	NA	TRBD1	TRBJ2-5	TGTGCCTGGAGTGGCCAGACAGGGGCCGGTCCGATTGGGACCCAGTACTTC	CAWSGQTGAGPIGTQYF
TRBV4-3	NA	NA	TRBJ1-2	TGCGCCAGCAGCCAAGATCGCGGACAGACCTACTATGGCTACACCTTC	CASSQDRGQTYYGYTF
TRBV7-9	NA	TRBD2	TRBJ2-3	TGTGCCAGCTTAGAGCGGGGGGAGACAGATACGCAGTATTTT	CASLERGETDTQYF
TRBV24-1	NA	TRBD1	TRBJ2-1	TGTGCCACCAGTGGCTACCCGGGACAGGGAATCAATGAGCAGTTCTTC	CATSGYPGQGINEQFF
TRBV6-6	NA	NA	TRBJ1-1	TGTGCCAGCAGTTACTCGGAGGGGAACACTGAAGCTTTCTTT	CASSYSEGNTEAFF
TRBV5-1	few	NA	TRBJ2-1	TGCGCCAGCAGCTTGAGACTAGGGTACCTCAATGAGCAGTTCTTC	CASSLRLGYLNEQFF
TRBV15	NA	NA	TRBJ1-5	TGTGCCACCAGCAGTGGGACATCACATCAGCCCCAGCATTTT	CATSSGTSHQPQHF
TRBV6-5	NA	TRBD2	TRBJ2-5	TGTGCCGTCCAGGGCGGGGGACGGATGGAGACCCAGTACTTC	CAVQGGGRMETQYF
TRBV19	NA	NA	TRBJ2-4	TGTGCCAGCCGGGGAGAGGGAGACATTCAGTACTTC	CASRGEGDIQYF
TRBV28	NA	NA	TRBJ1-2	TGTGCCACCCCGGGGGGGATGGGTGGCTACACCTTC	CATPGGMGGYTF
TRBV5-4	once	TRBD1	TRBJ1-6	TGTGCCAGCAGCTTGGAGGGACAGGGTAACTATAATTCACCCCTCCACTTT	CASSLEGQGNYNSPLHF
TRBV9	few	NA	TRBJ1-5	TGTGCCAGCAGCGTAGGAATCGCCGGGCCCCAGCATTTT	CASSVGIAGPQHF